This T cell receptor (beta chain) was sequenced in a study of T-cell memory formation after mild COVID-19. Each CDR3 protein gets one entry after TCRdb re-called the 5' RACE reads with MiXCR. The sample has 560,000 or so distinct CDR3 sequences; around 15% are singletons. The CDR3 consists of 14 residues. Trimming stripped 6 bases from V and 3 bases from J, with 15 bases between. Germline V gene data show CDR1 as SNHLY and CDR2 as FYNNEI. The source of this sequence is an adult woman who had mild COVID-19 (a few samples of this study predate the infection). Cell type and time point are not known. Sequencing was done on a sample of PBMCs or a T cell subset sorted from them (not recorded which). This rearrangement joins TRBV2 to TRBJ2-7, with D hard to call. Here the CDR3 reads CASSLYRVNYEQYF. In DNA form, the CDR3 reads TGTGCCAGCAGCCTATACCGGGTGAACTACGAGCAGTACTTC.